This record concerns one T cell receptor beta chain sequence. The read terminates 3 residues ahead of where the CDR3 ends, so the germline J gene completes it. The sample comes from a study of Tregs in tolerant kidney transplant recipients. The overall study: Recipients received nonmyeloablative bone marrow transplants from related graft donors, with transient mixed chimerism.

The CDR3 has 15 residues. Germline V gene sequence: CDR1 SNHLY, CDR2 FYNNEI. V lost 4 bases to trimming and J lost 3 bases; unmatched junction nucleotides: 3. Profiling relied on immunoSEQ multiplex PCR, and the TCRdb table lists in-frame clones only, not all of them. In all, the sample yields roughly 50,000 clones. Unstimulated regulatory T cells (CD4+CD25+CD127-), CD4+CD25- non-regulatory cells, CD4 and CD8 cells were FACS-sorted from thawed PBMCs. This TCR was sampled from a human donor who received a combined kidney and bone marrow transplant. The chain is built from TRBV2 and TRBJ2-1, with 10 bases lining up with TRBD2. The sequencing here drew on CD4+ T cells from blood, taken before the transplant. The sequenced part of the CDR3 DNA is TGTGCCAGCAGTGGTGCTAGCGGGGGCTACAATGAG. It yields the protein CASSGASGGYNE. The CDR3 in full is CASSGASGGYNEQFF.